In its sample, the clone carrying this T cell receptor beta chain was seen many times. What it binds is not known. The sample originates from a study of CD8+CD57+ T cells in acquired aplastic anemia. In the study overall: When averaged, DNA from sorted CD4+ and CD8+ cells came to around 3.1 ug.

CDR3 and TCR beta VDJ profiling relied on a genomic DNA template. TCRdb re-derived calls from the reads in MiXCR, one entry per CDR3 protein. The sample records around 500,000 distinct CDR3 sequences, about a third being singletons. Patients included in sequencing had previously demonstrated CD8+CD57+ cell expansion by flow cytometry. No therapy was given to patients before blood sampling. Study-level findings and limits: No significant patient-versus-control difference appeared in CD8+ Simpson's diversity. Patients had roughly 31 CD8+ CDR3 sequences in common with controls (the shared set).

Trimming removed 0 bases at V and 5 bases at J, with 13 bases between. This CDR3 region has 15 residues. Germline V CDR1 and CDR2: SGHTA, FQGNSA. The V and J genes are TRBV7-2 and TRBJ2-5; possibly TRBD1 for D (6 bases). This TCR was recovered from a human donor with aplastic anemia. Sequences were obtained from sorted CD4+, CD8+, or CD8+CD57+ T cells (not recorded which) from PBMCs. The CDR3 region is CASSLANRAEETQYF. DNA for the CDR3: TGTGCCAGCAGCTTAGCGAACAGGGCAGAGGAGACCCAGTACTTC.